These 25 T cell receptor beta chains originate from one sample sequenced in a study of T-cell reconstitution after alpha-beta-depleted transplantation in children. Unique molecular identifiers tagged the TCRbeta library. TCRdb re-called the PCR reads with MiXCR, one entry per CDR3 protein. Of about 540,000 distinct CDR3 sequences listed, about 18% were seen once; the top ten hold approximately 3%. The source material was PBMCs from the stem cell graft donor, sampled from the stem cell graft. The receptors shown here come from a human donor who donated a stem cell graft to a child with acute lymphoblastic leukemia.

The chain employs TRBV12-3 or TRBV12-4 and TRBJ1-2, with a possible D match to TRBD1 (5 bases). The CDR3 contains 13 residues. With 5 bases removed from V and 8 bases from J, the gap between germline ends came to 15 bases. This CDR3 is CASSHPTDFGYTF. The CDR3 region has the DNA TGTGCCAGCAGTCACCCGACAGATTTCGGCTACACCTTC.

The table lists this clonotype with a few counts. The rearrangement uses TRBV4-1 and TRBJ2-3; the match to TRBD2 covers 7 bases. The CDR3 sequence is 18 residues long. Germline V gene lookup returns CDR1 MGHRA and CDR2 YSYEKL. V was pared by 1 base and J by 0 bases, with 10 bases of the junction left unmatched. The CDR3 protein is CASSQVQGISGSTDTQYF. Written as DNA, the CDR3 is TGCGCCAGCAGCCAAGTACAAGGGATTAGCGGGAGCACAGATACGCAGTATTTT.

The rearrangement joins TRBV20-1 to TRBJ2-3; D tentatively reads TRBD1 or TRBD2 (5 bases each). V dropped 6 bases and J dropped 10 bases, with 32 bases sitting between them. Looked up from germline, CDR1 is DFQATT and CDR2 is SNEGSKA (reference sequence). The length of the CDR3 is 17 residues. CDR3 sequence (DNA): TGCAGTGCGCCGTCTGGGACCCCCTATGGTGAATTTCGGGCGCAGTATTTT. It encodes CSAPSGTPYGEFRAQYF.

J is TRBJ2-1 and V is TRBV20-1; 8 positions match TRBD1. Germline V CDR1 and CDR2: DFQATT, SNEGSKA (reference sequence). V lost 3 bases to trimming and J lost 7 bases; unmatched junction nucleotides: 11. The CDR3 is 15 amino acids. The CDR3 region has the DNA TGCAGTGCTAGGGCCCAGACAGGGGTACGGAATGAGCAGTTCTTC. Its protein is CSARAQTGVRNEQFF.

This rearrangement joins TRBV2 to TRBJ2-3; perhaps TRBD1 as D (6 bases). Germline CDR1 reads SNHLY; CDR2 reads FYNNEI. The CDR3 extends over 12 amino acids. V lost 4 bases, J lost 8 bases, and 10 bases lay in between. This CDR3 is CASSVGGLTQYF. The CDR3 region has the DNA TGTGCCAGCAGTGTAGGGGGTCTTACGCAGTATTTT.

This clonotype turned up a few times. V gene TRBV7-2 combines with J gene TRBJ2-7; tentatively, D is TRBD1 or TRBD2 (5 bases each). Trimming shortened V by 0 bases and J by 6 bases, and 15 bases separated the two germline ends. This CDR3 is 15 amino acids long. CDR1 is SGHTA, CDR2 FQGNSA, per germline. The CDR3 nucleotides read TGTGCCAGCAGCTTAGCAGCCAGCGGAAGGGGCGAGCAGTACTTC. Protein: CASSLAASGRGEQYF.

This clonotype was counted between two and nine times. A read error may be the cause here, since a much bigger clone is one base away. The V call is TRBV5-6, the J call TRBJ2-6, with a tentative D call TRBD1 (5 bases). This CDR3 contains 15 residues. Per germline, CDR1 SGHDT and CDR2 YYEEEE. CDR3 protein: CASSLSFSGANGLTF. The CDR3 region has the DNA TGTGCCAGCAGCTTGAGCTTCTCTGGGGCCAACGGCCTGACTTTC.

V and J are TRBV5-6 and TRBJ2-4, with D maybe TRBD1 (5 bases). The CDR3 has 14 residues. Deletions cut 6 bases from V and 5 bases from J, with 15 bases between. Per germline, CDR1 SGHDT and CDR2 YYEEEE. In DNA form, the CDR3 reads TGTGCCAGCACCCAAAGGCAGGGCGAAAACATTCAGTACTTC. This codes for CASTQRQGENIQYF.

The sample holds a few counts of this clonotype. This chain joins TRBV20-1 and TRBJ1-2; weak D call: TRBD1 (5 bases). The germline V gene has CDR1 DFQATT and CDR2 SNEGSKA (reference sequence). The CDR3 sequence is 12 residues long. Between the trimmed V and J ends, which lost 8 bases and 6 bases, there was a span of 16 bases. For the CDR3, the DNA is TGCAGTTCCCCGGGGGGGAACCATGGCTACACCTTC. Encoded protein: CSSPGGNHGYTF.

The rearrangement uses TRBV5-1 and TRBJ1-1, with TRBD1 as a possible D gene (6 bases). The CDR3 totals 17 residues. V was shortened by 0 bases and J by 0 bases, with 15 bases between the two germline ends. Per germline, CDR1 SGHRS and CDR2 YFSETQ. CDR3 sequence reads: CASSLAGALWMNTEAFF. CDR3 nucleotide sequence: TGCGCCAGCAGCTTGGCGGGGGCGTTATGGATGAACACTGAAGCTTTCTTT.

The V and J genes are TRBV10-1 and TRBJ2-5; 7 bases match TRBD1. The trim removed 3 bases at V and 2 bases at J, leaving 9 bases unmatched. CDR3 size: 16 residues. Germline assignment: CDR1 WNHNN and CDR2 SYGVQD (reference sequence). The CDR3 is CASSDYGTETQETQYF. The CDR3 DNA is TGCGCCAGCAGTGATTACGGGACAGAGACTCAAGAGACCCAGTACTTC.

The rearrangement links TRBV7-8 to TRBJ2-1, with D tentatively TRBD1 or TRBD2 (5 bases each). Trimming removed 11 bases from V and 4 bases from J, with 15 bases in between. The CDR3 sequence is 13 residues long. Germline CDR1 SGHVS, CDR2 FQNEAQ. CDR3 DNA sequence: TGTGCCTCCCGCGAGGGGATGTACAATGAGCAGTTCTTC. Its protein is CASREGMYNEQFF.

This sequence joins TRBV5-1 and TRBJ2-3; 11 nucleotides agree with TRBD2. Germline CDR1 and CDR2: SGHRS and YFSETQ. The CDR3 totals 17 residues. Losses at the gene ends were 7 bases for V and 6 bases for J; bases not matched to a gene: 16. The CDR3, as DNA: TGCGCCAGCGAAGGATCCACTAGCGGGAGTGGGCGGGATACGCAGTATTTT. Translating it yields CASEGSTSGSGRDTQYF. Combining the CDR3 with reference TRBV5-1 and TRBJ2-3 gives the whole variable domain KAGVTQTPRYLIKTRGQQVTLSCSPISGHRSVSWYQQTPGQGLQFLFEYFSETQRNKGNFPGRFSGRQFSNSRSEMNVSTLELGDSALYLCASEGSTSGSGRDTQYFGPGTRLTVL.

This chain connects TRBV12-3 or TRBV12-4 to TRBJ2-2, with a possible D match to TRBD2 (5 bases). The ends were cut back, 6 bases at V and 4 bases at J, with 9 bases in the middle. The CDR3 has 13 amino acids. Here the CDR3 reads CASRAGGTGELFF. CDR3 DNA: TGTGCCAGCAGGGCGGGCGGCACCGGGGAGCTGTTTTTT.

This clonotype was found a few times. The chain is built from TRBV27 and TRBJ1-4, with D possibly matching TRBD1 (6 bases). CDR1 is MNHEY, CDR2 SMNVEV, per germline (reference sequence). Trimming took off 3 bases at V and 7 bases at J, with 15 bases between the two ends. The CDR3 is 15 amino acids. In DNA form, the CDR3 reads TGTGCCAGCAGTTTTTATGGGGGGCTGGGTGAAAAACTGTTTTTT. This codes for CASSFYGGLGEKLFF.

V and J are TRBV4-1 and TRBJ2-7; TRBD1 matches 11 bases. Germline V gene data show CDR1 as MGHRA and CDR2 as YSYEKL. This CDR3 comprises 13 residues. The junction had 1 base not matched to a gene; V was cut back by 3 bases and J by 6 bases. As DNA, the CDR3 is TGCGCCAGCAGCCACGGACAGGGGGCCGAGCAGTACTTC. Translating gives CASSHGQGAEQYF.

This clonotype was seen a few times. The rearrangement joins TRBV4-1 to TRBJ1-3; D unclear. The V and J ends lost 2 bases and 8 bases respectively, with 10 bases between them. The CDR3 totals 13 residues. CDR1 is MGHRA, CDR2 YSYEKL, per germline. DNA of the CDR3: TGCGCCAGCAGCCAATTGGATACAGACACCATATATTTT. Translated: CASSQLDTDTIYF.

The sample holds a few counts of this clonotype. The genes are TRBV25-1 and TRBJ1-5; 8 bases agree with TRBD1. The CDR3 has 15 residues. V lost 1 base to trimming and J lost 5 bases; unmatched junction nucleotides: 4. Germline CDR1 reads MGHDK; CDR2 reads SYGVNS. The CDR3 protein is CASSELGTGHQPQHF. CDR3 nucleotide sequence: TGTGCCAGCAGTGAATTAGGGACAGGCCATCAGCCCCAGCATTTT.

A few counts support this clonotype. The rearrangement links TRBV29-1 to TRBJ2-2, with D unclear. The germline V gene encodes CDR1 SQVTM and CDR2 ANQGSEA. The V gene lost 5 bases and the J gene lost 4 bases, with 8 bases spanning the gap. This CDR3 is 12 amino acids long. CDR3 DNA: TGCAGCGTTACAGTGGCCACCGGGGAGCTGTTTTTT. Its translation: CSVTVATGELFF.

This clonotype was seen a few times. This chain links TRBV6-1 with TRBJ2-1; D gene uncertain. CDR1 is MNHNS, CDR2 SASEGT, per germline. This CDR3 has 14 residues. V lost 1 base and J 6 bases, leaving 10 bases between the germline ends. Here the CDR3 DNA reads TGTGCCAGCAGTGAAGAGCCCAGGCGCAATGAGCAGTTCTTC. Translation: CASSEEPRRNEQFF.

This clonotype was seen at least ten times. The V call is TRBV11-2, the J call TRBJ2-7; D not certain. Deletions cut 1 base from V and 1 base from J, with 8 bases between. There are 14 residues in the CDR3. From germline, CDR1 is SGHAT and CDR2 FQNNGV. The CDR3 sequence is CASSLVAVSYEQYF. The CDR3 DNA reads as TGTGCCAGCAGCTTAGTTGCTGTGTCCTACGAGCAGTACTTC.

The chain links TRBV28 to TRBJ1-5; no definite D call. This CDR3 is 15 amino acids long. V was pared by 3 bases and J by 7 bases, with 16 bases between. Germline-derived CDR1 and CDR2 are MDHEN and SYDVKM. CDR3 sequence: CASSFDSAVGQPQHF. In DNA, the CDR3 is TGTGCCAGCAGTTTTGACTCCGCGGTGGGGCAGCCCCAGCATTTT.

The gene calls are TRBV12-3 or TRBV12-4 and TRBJ2-3; D is unclear. Between the trimmed V and J ends, which lost 4 bases and 2 bases, there was a span of 10 bases. There are 14 residues in the CDR3. This chain's CDR3 is CASSSLTATDTQYF. As DNA, the CDR3 is TGTGCCAGCAGTTCCCTCACCGCCACAGATACGCAGTATTTT.

This clonotype occurred once. The missing conserved phenylalanine or tryptophan at the end of this CDR3 makes a read error likely. The rearrangement uses TRBV12-3 or TRBV12-4 and TRBJ1-2; D call uncertain. CDR3 length: 14 residues. V shed 2 bases and J shed 4 bases, with 11 bases lying between them. CDR3 sequence: CASSLYGGGYGYTL. CDR3 coding DNA: TGTGCCAGCAGTTTATATGGTGGAGGCTATGGCTACACCTTG.

This clonotype was observed a few times. This chain links TRBV29-1 with TRBJ1-4; no firm D call. CDR1 SQVTM and CDR2 ANQGSEA come from the germline V gene. Trimming removed 7 bases from V and 4 bases from J, with 7 bases in between. The CDR3 runs 11 residues. CDR3 DNA sequence: TGCAGCGCGCAGAATAATGAAAAACTGTTTTTT. This translates into CSAQNNEKLFF.